Below are 25 T cell receptor beta chains sequenced from a single sample in a study of blood T cell repertoires in COVID-19. Some clones are missing from TCRdb's copy, which holds only in-frame ones; the method was immunoSEQ multiplex PCR. This sample carries approximately 320,000 clones, over 75% of them seen once, and the ten largest clones take approximately 7.9%. The specimen sequenced was peripheral blood. The receptors originated from a human donor in a cohort sampled during active COVID-19.

To note about this clone: Distinct nucleotide sequences in the sample also encode this CDR3. This rearrangement joins TRBV18 to TRBJ1-5; D remains unclear. The CDR3 contains 13 residues. Germline-derived CDR1 and CDR2 are KGHSH and LQKENI. Trimming took off 3 bases at V and 6 bases at J, with 9 bases between the two ends. Here the CDR3 reads CASSPGEGQPQHF. CDR3 sequence (DNA): TGTGCCAGCTCACCTGGTGAGGGTCAGCCCCAGCATTTT.

V is TRBV19 and J is TRBJ1-2; 7 nucleotides agree with TRBD1. CDR3 size: 16 residues. Looked up from germline, CDR1 is LNHDA and CDR2 is SQIVND (reference sequence). The V segment lost 5 bases and the J segment 6 bases; nucleotides outside the gene matches: 15. As DNA, the CDR3 is TGTGCCAGTAGTCCCCAAGTGACAGGGCGTCGGAATGGCTACACCTTC. Encoded protein: CASSPQVTGRRNGYTF.

V is TRBV6-1 and J is TRBJ1-5; no reliable D call. V was clipped by 3 bases and J by 5 bases, with 8 bases between them. Germline V lookup: CDR1 MNHNS, CDR2 SASEGT. The CDR3 covers 13 residues. This chain's CDR3 is CASSEGGYQPQHF. DNA for the CDR3: TGTGCCAGCAGTGAGGGAGGCTATCAGCCCCAGCATTTT.

This chain links TRBV5-1 with TRBJ2-1; TRBD2 agrees at 8 bases. Germline CDR1 SGHRS, CDR2 YFSETQ. CDR3 length: 17 residues. Trimming at V came to 4 bases and at J to 15 bases, leaving 24 bases not matched to a gene. CDR3 DNA sequence: TGCGCCAGCAGCAACAAAGTGACAGCGGGGGCAACTCGGGGGCCGTTCTTC. Amino acid sequence: CASSNKVTAGATRGPFF. The complete variable domain, with remaining parts taken from reference TRBV5-1 and TRBJ2-1, reads KAGVTQTPRYLIKTRGQQVTLSCSPISGHRSVSWYQQTPGQGLQFLFEYFSETQRNKGNFPGRFSGRQFSNSRSEMNVSTLELGDSALYLCASSNKVTAGATRGPFFGPGTRLTVL.

The V call is TRBV7-2, the J call TRBJ1-1; D not resolved. The germline gives CDR1 SGHTA, CDR2 FQGNSA. The CDR3 consists of 14 residues. The germline V and J ends were trimmed by 3 bases and 1 base, with 9 bases remaining between them. CDR3 nucleotides: TGTGCCAGCAGCTTCAGAACCCAGAACACTGAAGCTTTCTTT. Translating gives CASSFRTQNTEAFF.

The chain joins TRBV20-1 to TRBJ1-1, with D tentatively TRBD1 (5 bases). Germline values: CDR1 DFQATT, CDR2 SNEGSKA (reference sequence). With 3 bases removed from V and 1 base from J, the gap between germline ends came to 15 bases. CDR3 length equals 15 residues. CDR3 amino acids: CSASSVPGQNTEAFF. The DNA for the CDR3 is TGCAGTGCTAGTAGTGTACCAGGGCAGAACACTGAAGCTTTCTTT.

The chain recombines TRBV7-6 with TRBJ2-2; unclear D gene. V dropped 4 bases and J dropped 5 bases, with 8 bases sitting between them. The CDR3 is made up of 13 amino acids. Germline CDR1 SGHVS, CDR2 FNYEAQ. CDR3 region: CASSSSLTGELFF. CDR3 bases: TGTGCCAGCAGCTCGTCCCTAACCGGGGAGCTGTTTTTT.

The V call is TRBV6-5, the J call TRBJ1-1; weak D call: TRBD1 (5 bases). The V end was cut by 10 bases, the J end by 5 bases, with 20 bases between. Germline-derived CDR1 and CDR2 are MNHEY and SVGAGI. CDR3 length: 14 residues. CDR3 nucleotide sequence: TGTGCCACCCTCCCCAGTTTCCCAGGGACTGAAGCTTTCTTT. This gives the protein CATLPSFPGTEAFF.

J is TRBJ2-3 and V is TRBV20-1; maybe TRBD2 (6 bases). The CDR3 is 14 residues long. The V and J ends lost 3 bases and 1 base respectively, with 11 bases between them. CDR1 and CDR2 from the germline V gene are DFQATT and SNEGSKA (reference sequence). In DNA, the CDR3 is TGCAGTGCTAGTTACCAGCGGGGCACAGATACGCAGTATTTT. It is translated as CSASYQRGTDTQYF.

The V call is TRBV24-1, the J call TRBJ2-4, with D possibly matching TRBD1 (6 bases). Trimming stripped 5 bases from V and 4 bases from J, with 11 bases between. The germline gives CDR1 KGHDR, CDR2 SFDVKD. This CDR3 comprises 14 residues. The CDR3: CATSAADRKNIQYF. In nucleotides, the CDR3 is TGTGCCACCAGTGCCGCGGACAGAAAAAACATTCAGTACTTC.

There are many counts of this clone. The V and J genes are TRBV7-3 and TRBJ1-6, with a possible D match to TRBD1 (5 bases). Germline CDR1 SGHTA, CDR2 FQGTGA. The CDR3 runs to 15 residues. Trimming stripped 5 bases from V and 0 bases from J, with 8 bases between. The CDR3 region is CASSPGHSYNSPLHF. The CDR3 DNA reads as TGTGCCAGCAGCCCCGGACACTCCTATAATTCACCCCTCCACTTT.

The V call is TRBV6-5, the J call TRBJ1-5, with D unclear. The V and J ends lost 8 bases and 1 base respectively, with 12 bases between them. Germline values: CDR1 MNHEY, CDR2 SVGAGI. The CDR3 has 14 amino acids. The CDR3: CASGGGWSNQPQHF. CDR3 sequence (DNA): TGTGCCAGCGGCGGCGGATGGAGCAATCAGCCCCAGCATTTT.

The rearrangement joins TRBV6-1 to TRBJ1-2; TRBD1 agrees at 8 bases. Trimming at V came to 3 bases and at J to 8 bases, leaving 8 bases not matched to a gene. Germline V gene lookup returns CDR1 MNHNS and CDR2 SASEGT. The CDR3 loop spans 14 amino acids. As DNA, the CDR3 is TGTGCCAGCAGTGACAGACAGGGGATTTTCGGCTACACCTTC. This translates into CASSDRQGIFGYTF.

The chain joins TRBV2 to TRBJ1-4; no reliable D call. Germline V CDR1 and CDR2: SNHLY, FYNNEI. The CDR3 has 13 residues. Deletions cut 6 bases from V and 3 bases from J, with 8 bases between. Here the CDR3 reads CASRPGSNEKLFF. In DNA, the CDR3 is TGTGCCAGCAGGCCGGGGTCTAATGAAAAACTGTTTTTT.

V and J are TRBV29-1 and TRBJ2-6, with 8 bases identical to TRBD1. V was clipped by 2 bases and J by 3 bases; unmatched bases: 3. The germline CDR1 and CDR2 sequences are SQVTM and ANQGSEA. The CDR3 runs 15 residues. The CDR3 DNA follows: TGCAGCGTTGAACAGGGGGCTGGTGGGGCCAACGTCCTGACTTTC. It specifies CSVEQGAGGANVLTF.

This rearrangement joins TRBV5-1 to TRBJ2-3; perhaps TRBD1 as D (6 bases). CDR1 and CDR2 (germline): SGHRS, YFSETQ. V was cut by 0 bases and J by 1 base, with 9 bases left in between. The CDR3 runs to 15 residues. CDR3 sequence: CASSLARTGTDTQYF. The CDR3 DNA reads as TGCGCCAGCAGCTTGGCCCGGACAGGCACAGATACGCAGTATTTT. Variable domain in full (rest from reference TRBV5-1 and TRBJ2-3): KAGVTQTPRYLIKTRGQQVTLSCSPISGHRSVSWYQQTPGQGLQFLFEYFSETQRNKGNFPGRFSGRQFSNSRSEMNVSTLELGDSALYLCASSLARTGTDTQYFGPGTRLTVL.

The chain employs TRBV6-5 and TRBJ2-2; 10 nucleotides align to TRBD1. V lost 7 bases to trimming and J lost 4 bases; unmatched junction nucleotides: 6. This CDR3 has 15 residues. Germline CDR1 is MNHEY and CDR2 is SVGAGI. CDR3 amino acids: CASTMTGGGTGELFF. In DNA form, the CDR3 reads TGTGCCAGCACCATGACAGGGGGCGGCACCGGGGAGCTGTTTTTT.

The chain recombines TRBV13 with TRBJ1-2, with a weak D call TRBD1 (5 bases). V gave up 1 base and J gave up 6 bases, with 12 bases separating them. CDR3 length equals 14 residues. Germline CDR1 reads PRHDT; CDR2 reads FYEKMQ (reference sequence). The CDR3 loop is CASSLDRFPDGYTF. The CDR3, as DNA: TGTGCCAGCAGCTTAGACAGGTTCCCGGATGGCTACACCTTC.

On this clone: The same CDR3 can be traced to other DNA sequences in this sample. This chain links TRBV6-5 with TRBJ1-2, with 8 bases that match TRBD1. Germline trimming cut 4 bases from V and 2 bases from J; bases unmatched to any gene: 3. This CDR3 region has 14 residues. Germline V gene sequence: CDR1 MNHEY, CDR2 SVGAGI. The CDR3 reads CASSSGGGNYGYTF. For the CDR3, the DNA is TGTGCCAGCAGTTCAGGGGGCGGGAACTATGGCTACACCTTC.

The chain carries TRBV6-5 and TRBJ1-4; the D gene is possibly TRBD1 (5 bases). The V gene's germline CDR1 is MNHEY and CDR2 SVGAGI. V shed 6 bases and J shed 0 bases, with 8 bases lying between them. CDR3 length: 14 residues. This CDR3 is CASRRQSTNEKLFF. The CDR3 bases are TGTGCCAGCAGACGACAGTCAACTAATGAAAAACTGTTTTTT.

The J gene is TRBJ1-6, the V gene TRBV10-2; TRBD1 aligns across 9 bases. This CDR3 comprises 18 residues. The V gene's germline CDR1 is WSHSY and CDR2 SAAADI. V gave up 0 bases and J gave up 10 bases; unmatched junction bases: 13. In DNA, the CDR3 is TGCGCCAGCAGTGAGTCGGAAATACAGGGGGCCGATCGATCACCCCTCCACTTT. Protein: CASSESEIQGADRSPLHF.

V is TRBV30 and J is TRBJ1-5; a weak D match, TRBD1 (6 bases). Germline CDR1 is GTSNPN and CDR2 is SVGIG (reference sequence). This CDR3 contains 14 residues. Trimming stripped 7 bases from V and 1 base from J, with 14 bases between. Written as DNA, the CDR3 is TGTGCCTTTGGCCTTGGGGGCAGCAATCAGCCCCAGCATTTT. Its protein is CAFGLGGSNQPQHF. The full variable domain, in which reference TRBV30 and TRBJ1-5 provide the parts outside the CDR3, is SQTIHQWPATLVQPVGSPLSLECTVEGTSNPNLYWYRQAAGRGLQLLFYSVGIGQISSEVPQNLSASRPQDRQFILSSKKLLLSDSGFYLCAFGLGGSNQPQHFGDGTRLSIL.

The rearrangement joins TRBV24-1 to TRBJ2-3; 8 bases align to TRBD2. This CDR3 spans 16 amino acids. Germline loops: CDR1 KGHDR, CDR2 SFDVKD. The V gene end was trimmed by 3 bases and the J gene end by 4 bases; junction bases not matched to a gene: 8. This CDR3 is CATSDTRTSRADTQYF. The CDR3 nucleotides are TGTGCCACCAGTGATACCAGGACTAGCAGGGCAGATACGCAGTATTTT.

This clone was detected a few times. The chain employs TRBV7-3 and TRBJ2-7, with 10 bases matching TRBD2. Trimming removed 5 bases from V and 2 bases from J; junction bases left unmatched: 6. Germline loops: CDR1 SGHTA, CDR2 FQGTGA. CDR3 size: 15 residues. In DNA form, the CDR3 reads TGTGCCAGCAGCCCGAGCGGGGGGGCCGCCTACGAGCAGTACTTC. Its translation is CASSPSGGAAYEQYF.

V and J are TRBV19 and TRBJ2-1; D is unclear. The CDR3 consists of 12 residues. Germline loops: CDR1 LNHDA, CDR2 SQIVND (reference sequence). Trimming took off 6 bases at V and 4 bases at J, with 7 bases between the two ends. CDR3 region: CASSLRYNEQFF. The CDR3 DNA reads as TGTGCCAGTAGCCTCCGTTACAATGAGCAGTTCTTC.